The next 26 T cell receptor beta chains were all read from a single sample in a study of long-term antiretroviral therapy in people with HIV. Sequencing relied on immunoSEQ assay v3.0, run at survey level. The method was immunoSEQ multiplex PCR; TCRdb's version includes in-frame clones alone and lacks a portion of them. Of roughly 16,000 clones listed, around 96% are singletons. The specimen comprised unsorted PBMCs, sampled less than 11 years after starting antiretroviral therapy. Receptors were obtained from a man aged 30 to 39 with HIV.

The chain employs TRBV11-2 and TRBJ2-7; TRBD1 agrees at 8 bases. The trim removed 1 base at V and 2 bases at J, leaving 4 bases unmatched. The CDR3 is made up of 15 amino acids. CDR1 is SGHAT, CDR2 FQNNGV, per germline. The CDR3 loop reads CASSLGAGGPYEQYF. DNA of the CDR3: TGTGCCAGCAGCTTAGGGGCAGGGGGCCCCTACGAGCAGTACTTC.

The V and J genes are TRBV2 and TRBJ1-2, with 9 bases matching TRBD1. J was trimmed by 6 bases and V by 7 bases; bases with no gene match: 15. The CDR3 runs 16 residues. Germline V gene lookup returns CDR1 SNHLY and CDR2 FYNNEI. Here the CDR3 reads CASISKGLRTGDGYTF. The CDR3 DNA reads as TGTGCCAGCATCTCAAAGGGATTAAGGACAGGGGATGGCTACACCTTC.

DNA of the CDR3: TGTGCCAGCAGTGACGTGGGTTTCATGAACACTGAAGCTTTCTTT. Residues: CASSDVGFMNTEAFF. V and J are TRBV2 and TRBJ1-1; unclear D gene. CDR1 and CDR2 from the germline V gene are SNHLY and FYNNEI. CDR3 length: 15 residues. V was trimmed by 3 bases and J by 0 bases, leaving 11 bases between them.

V is TRBV19 and J is TRBJ2-2, with 7 bases identical to TRBD1. In germline, CDR1 is LNHDA, CDR2 SQIVND (reference sequence). The CDR3 has 16 amino acids. V trimming: 4 bases; J trimming: 6 bases; junction bases outside the gene matches: 11. CDR3 sequence reads: CASSTRDSLLPGELFF. The DNA of the CDR3 is TGTGCCAGTAGTACCCGGGACAGTTTATTACCCGGGGAGCTGTTTTTT.

The V gene is TRBV9, the J gene TRBJ2-3, with 10 bases that match TRBD2. CDR1 is SGDLS and CDR2 is YYNGEE in the germline V gene. Trimming cost V 1 base and J 8 bases; bases outside gene matches: 10. The CDR3 is 16 residues long. The DNA of the CDR3 is TGTGCCAGCAGCGTATCCGGACTAGCGGTAGCTGTTACGCAGTATTTT. This encodes CASSVSGLAVAVTQYF. Based on the CDR3 plus reference TRBV9 and TRBJ2-3, the full variable domain is DSGVTQTPKHLITATGQRVTLRCSPRSGDLSVYWYQQSLDQGLQFLIQYYNGEERAKGNILERFSAQQFPDLHSELNLSSLELGDSALYFCASSVSGLAVAVTQYFGPGTRLTVL.

V usage is TRBV9 and J usage is TRBJ2-2; TRBD2 matches at 7 bases. The CDR3 has 16 residues. V shed 2 bases, J shed 0 bases, and the junction held 4 bases outside the gene matches. In germline, CDR1 is SGDLS, CDR2 YYNGEE. The CDR3 loop is CASSVRLAANTGELFF. The CDR3 DNA reads TGTGCCAGCAGCGTCCGACTAGCAGCGAACACCGGGGAGCTGTTTTTT.

The rearrangement uses TRBV9 and TRBJ2-5; TRBD2 is a possible D gene (5 bases). The CDR3 contains 15 residues. Trimming removed 2 bases from V and 1 base from J, with 12 bases in between. CDR1 and CDR2 from the germline V gene are SGDLS and YYNGEE. CDR3 sequence reads: CASSVLGLPQETQYF. The DNA of the CDR3 is TGTGCCAGCAGCGTTCTCGGACTGCCCCAAGAGACCCAGTACTTC.

The rearrangement links TRBV18 to TRBJ1-2, with 7 bases that match TRBD1. The germline gives CDR1 KGHSH, CDR2 LQKENI. With 3 bases clipped from V and 4 bases from J, the junction kept 8 bases outside the gene matches. This CDR3 region has 15 residues. The CDR3 loop reads CASSPESGQPYGYTF. The CDR3 DNA sequence: TGTGCCAGCTCACCGGAGTCGGGACAGCCCTATGGCTACACCTTC.

The chain is built from TRBV15 and TRBJ1-2; 8 bases map to TRBD1. The CDR3 is 14 residues long. J gave up 5 bases and V 0 bases, and 2 bases lay outside the gene matches. CDR1 is LNHNV, CDR2 YYDKDF, per germline (reference sequence). CDR3 nucleotide sequence: TGTGCCACCAGCAGAGATAGGACAGGGTATGGCTACACCTTC. Translating it yields CATSRDRTGYGYTF.

The count of this clone is one. This sequence joins TRBV2 and TRBJ2-7, with TRBD1 matching 8 bases. The V and J ends lost 6 bases and 6 bases, in that order; junction bases with no gene match: 10. This CDR3 is 14 amino acids long. The germline V gene has CDR1 SNHLY and CDR2 FYNNEI. The CDR3 region is CASSEQGQVVEQYV. CDR3 sequence (DNA): TGTGCCAGCAGCGAGCAGGGACAGGTAGTCGAGCAGTACGTC.

The gene calls are TRBV6-5 and TRBJ2-3, with D perhaps matching TRBD2 (6 bases). Trimming left V 0 bases short and J 8 bases short, with 15 bases between. This CDR3 is 15 amino acids long. Germline V gene lookup returns CDR1 MNHEY and CDR2 SVGAGI. The CDR3 spells CASSYSGGLPGTQYF. The CDR3 DNA reads as TGTGCCAGCAGTTACTCTGGCGGACTACCGGGTACGCAGTATTTT.

The rearrangement links TRBV7-9 to TRBJ2-7, with 8 bases aligning to TRBD1. Germline lookup yields CDR1 SEHNR and CDR2 FQNEAQ (reference sequence). The ends lost 6 bases at V and 4 bases at J; junction bases unmatched: 2. The CDR3 contains 12 residues. CDR3 bases: TGTGCCAGCAGTCGGACAGGGTACGAGCAGTACGTC. It specifies CASSRTGYEQYV.

The gene calls are TRBV28 and TRBJ2-5, with TRBD2 matching 10 bases. Trimming removed 6 bases from V and 7 bases from J; junction bases left unmatched: 11. Germline CDR1 reads MDHEN; CDR2 reads SYDVKM. This CDR3 has 15 amino acids. CDR3: CASSPLAGTGGTQYF. CDR3 DNA: TGTGCCAGCAGCCCACTAGCGGGGACCGGGGGGACCCAGTACTTC.

The J gene is TRBJ2-5, the V gene TRBV28, with 13 bases that match TRBD2. Germline trimming cut 4 bases from V and 5 bases from J; bases unmatched to any gene: 4. This CDR3 contains 15 residues. Germline V gene sequence: CDR1 MDHEN, CDR2 SYDVKM. CDR3 nucleotide sequence: TGTGCCAGCAGTTCTACTAGCGGGGGGGTTGAGACCCAGTACTTC. Amino acid sequence: CASSSTSGGVETQYF. Variable domain in full (rest from reference TRBV28 and TRBJ2-5): DVKVTQSSRYLVKRTGEKVFLECVQDMDHENMFWYRQDPGLGLRLIYFSYDVKMKEKGDIPEGYSVSREKKERFSLILESASTNQTSMYLCASSSTSGGVETQYFGPGTRLLVL.

V is TRBV7-6 and J is TRBJ1-3, with no clear D. Trimming removed 4 bases from V and 8 bases from J, with 12 bases in between. The CDR3 spans 13 residues. Germline CDR1 and CDR2: SGHVS and FNYEAQ. The CDR3 is CASSWTGSDTIYF. DNA of the CDR3: TGTGCCAGCAGCTGGACGGGGAGCGACACCATATATTTT.

This clone was seen a single time. The V gene is TRBV9, the J gene TRBJ2-3; 7 nucleotides agree with TRBD1. Germline V gives CDR1 SGDLS, CDR2 YYNGEE. The CDR3 has 15 residues. V shed 4 bases and J 3 bases; nucleotides not matched to a gene: 8. The DNA of the CDR3 is TGTGCCAGCAGCCCCGGGACAGTGGAGACAGATACGCAGTATTTT. This encodes CASSPGTVETDTQYF.

The V call is TRBV9, the J call TRBJ1-1; D not resolved. Trimming took off 2 bases at V and 1 base at J, with 6 bases between the two ends. The CDR3 is 13 residues long. Germline V gene lookup returns CDR1 SGDLS and CDR2 YYNGEE. The CDR3 loop reads CASSVWGNTEAFF. CDR3 DNA sequence: TGTGCCAGCAGCGTGTGGGGGAACACTGAAGCTTTCTTT.

The chain carries TRBV25-1 and TRBJ2-5, with unresolved D. The CDR3 spans 13 residues. Trimming shortened V by 6 bases and J by 5 bases, and 13 bases separated the two germline ends. CDR1 is MGHDK and CDR2 is SYGVNS in the germline V gene. CDR3 in DNA: TGTGCCAGCAGCCTCCTGGATCTGGAGACCCAGTACTTC. Its protein is CASSLLDLETQYF.

The chain is built from TRBV11-2 and TRBJ1-2; a possible D gene is TRBD1 (6 bases). The CDR3 has 13 amino acids. CDR1 SGHAT and CDR2 FQNNGV come from the germline V gene. Trimming took off 5 bases at V and 4 bases at J, with 11 bases between the two ends. CDR3 loop: CASSLRGTYGYTF. As DNA, the CDR3 is TGTGCCAGCAGCCTTAGGGGGACCTATGGCTACACCTTC.

V gene TRBV27 combines with J gene TRBJ1-1; D gene uncertain. This CDR3 contains 12 residues. Per the germline V gene, CDR1 is MNHEY and CDR2 is SMNVEV (reference sequence). Trimming left V 4 bases short and J 1 base short, with 4 bases between. The CDR3 spells CASSSGNTEAFF. The CDR3 region has the DNA TGTGCCAGCAGTTCAGGGAACACTGAAGCTTTCTTT.

The V call is TRBV7-9, the J call TRBJ2-5; TRBD1 matches at 9 bases. With 6 bases clipped from V and 2 bases from J, the junction kept 7 bases outside the gene matches. The germline CDR1 and CDR2 sequences are SEHNR and FQNEAQ (reference sequence). The CDR3 contains 15 residues. CDR3 in DNA: TGTGCCAGCAGACCAAGGGACAGGGAACAAGAGACCCAGTACTTC. This sequence encodes CASRPRDREQETQYF.

CDR3 region: CASSLGPGSYEQYF. DNA for the CDR3: TGCGCCAGCAGCTTAGGCCCCGGGTCCTACGAGCAGTACTTC. The genes are TRBV5-1 and TRBJ2-7; D unclear. CDR3 length: 14 residues. The germline V gene encodes CDR1 SGHRS and CDR2 YFSETQ. Deletions cut 2 bases from V and 1 base from J, with 10 bases between.

V is TRBV4-2 and J is TRBJ2-1; TRBD2 aligns across 10 bases. The CDR3 loop spans 15 amino acids. The trim removed 8 bases at V and 6 bases at J, leaving 10 bases unmatched. Germline-derived CDR1 and CDR2 are LGHNA and YNFKEQ. The CDR3 bases are TGTGCCAGCCGCCCGAGCGGGGGGGCCGTCAATGAGCAGTTCTTC. This codes for CASRPSGGAVNEQFF.

This clone was detected once. The rearrangement joins TRBV15 to TRBJ1-2, with D uncertain. Per the germline V gene, CDR1 is LNHNV and CDR2 is YYDKDF (reference sequence). The CDR3 totals 15 residues. The V end lost 3 bases, the J end lost 6 bases, and 17 bases lay between the germline ends. CDR3 region: CATSRFGPAKDGYTF. The CDR3 DNA is TGTGCCACCAGCAGGTTCGGACCTGCGAAGGATGGCTACACCTTC. Full variable domain (outside the CDR3, taken from reference TRBV15 and TRBJ1-2): DAMVIQNPRYQVTQFGKPVTLSCSQTLNHNVMYWYQQKSSQAPKLLFHYYDKDFNNEADTPDNFQSRRPNTSFCFLDIRSPGLGDTAMYLCATSRFGPAKDGYTFGSGTRLTVV.

Note on this clone: The junction and the germline gene differ at one end; a read error may be behind it. The rearrangement links TRBV23-1 to TRBJ1-1, with a weak D call TRBD1 (5 bases). TRBV23-1 is recorded as an ORF, its role being uncertain. The CDR3 is 14 residues long. The CDR3 nucleotides read TGCGCCAGCAGTCACAGACTCACGGGGCGATTGTCGATCTTT. This gives the protein CASSHRLTGRLSIF.

The sample holds one count of this clone. V usage is TRBV4-1 and J usage is TRBJ2-5, with D tentatively TRBD1 or TRBD2 (5 bases each). V gave up 1 base and J gave up 2 bases, with 17 bases separating them. The CDR3 covers 17 residues. Per germline, CDR1 MGHRA and CDR2 YSYEKL. CDR3 DNA: TGCGCCAGCAGCCAAGGGTCAGCCCCGGGACGGCAAGAGACCCAGTACTTC. It encodes CASSQGSAPGRQETQYF.